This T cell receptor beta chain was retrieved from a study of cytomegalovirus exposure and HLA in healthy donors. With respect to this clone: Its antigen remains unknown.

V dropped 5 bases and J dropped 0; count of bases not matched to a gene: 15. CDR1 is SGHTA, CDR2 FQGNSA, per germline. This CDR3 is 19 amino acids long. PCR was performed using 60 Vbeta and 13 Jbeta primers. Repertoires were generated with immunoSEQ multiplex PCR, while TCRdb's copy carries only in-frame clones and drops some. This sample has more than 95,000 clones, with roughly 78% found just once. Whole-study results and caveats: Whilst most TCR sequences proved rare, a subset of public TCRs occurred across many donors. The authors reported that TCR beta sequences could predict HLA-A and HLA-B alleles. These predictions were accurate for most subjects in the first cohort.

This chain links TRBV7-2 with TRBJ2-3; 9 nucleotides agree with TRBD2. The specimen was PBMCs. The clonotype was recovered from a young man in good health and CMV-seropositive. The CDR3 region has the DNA TGTGCCAGCAGCCATAGGACTAGCGCGCCTAGACCTAGCACAGATACGCAGTATTTT. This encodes CASSHRTSAPRPSTDTQYF.